A single T cell receptor beta chain is shown here with its context. The CDR3 covers 14 residues. Per germline, CDR1 SGDLS and CDR2 YYNGEE. Unmatched junction bases numbered 2, after V lost 0 bases and J lost 8 bases. As processed by the authors: By means of reference gene primer amplification, nucleated cell counts were estimated. Assay used: immunoSEQ multiplex PCR; TCRdb lists only in-frame clones, some missing. Clonal size and the V and J genes are those of that table, whereas D and trimming came from the DNA. The sample has approximately 99,000 clones, 80% to 90% seen once. This sample is drawn from a study of blood T cell repertoires in COVID-19. Overall study: COVID-19 samples, acute and convalescent, were from the United States, Italy and Spain. T cells, B-cell-depleted T cells, or PBMCs provided the cDNA or gDNA that served as material.

The chain carries TRBV9 and TRBJ1-6; TRBD1 aligns across 7 bases. The sequenced sample was peripheral blood. The TCR sequence derives from a human donor in a cohort sampled during active COVID-19. In DNA, the CDR3 is TGTGCCAGCAGCGTAGACAGGGGAGATTCACCCCTCCACTTT. This gives the protein CASSVDRGDSPLHF. Together with reference TRBV9 and TRBJ1-6, the CDR3 gives the full variable domain: DSGVTQTPKHLITATGQRVTLRCSPRSGDLSVYWYQQSLDQGLQFLIQYYNGEERAKGNILERFSAQQFPDLHSELNLSSLELGDSALYFCASSVDRGDSPLHFGNGTRLTVT.